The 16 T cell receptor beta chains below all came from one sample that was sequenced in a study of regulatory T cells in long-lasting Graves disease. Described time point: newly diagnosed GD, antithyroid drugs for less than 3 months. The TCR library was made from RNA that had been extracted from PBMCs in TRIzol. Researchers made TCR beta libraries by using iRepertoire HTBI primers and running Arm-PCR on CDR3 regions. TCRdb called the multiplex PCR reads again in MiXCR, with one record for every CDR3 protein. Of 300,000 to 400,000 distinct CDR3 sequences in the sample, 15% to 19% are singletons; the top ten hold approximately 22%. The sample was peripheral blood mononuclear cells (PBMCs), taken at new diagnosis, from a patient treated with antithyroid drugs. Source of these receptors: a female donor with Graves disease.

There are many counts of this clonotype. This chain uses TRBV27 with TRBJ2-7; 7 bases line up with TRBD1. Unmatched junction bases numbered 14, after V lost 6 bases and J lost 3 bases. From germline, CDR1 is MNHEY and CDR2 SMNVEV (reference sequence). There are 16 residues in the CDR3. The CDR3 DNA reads TGTGCCAGCAGACGGAACCGGGACAGCAACAACTACGAGCAGTACTTC. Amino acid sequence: CASRRNRDSNNYEQYF.

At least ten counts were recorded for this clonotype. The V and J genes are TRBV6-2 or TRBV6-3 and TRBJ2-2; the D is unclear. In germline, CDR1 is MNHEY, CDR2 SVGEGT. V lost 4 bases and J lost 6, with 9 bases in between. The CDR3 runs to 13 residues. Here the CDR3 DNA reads TGTGCCAGCAGTTCAGGTGTCTCCGGGGAGCTGTTTTTT. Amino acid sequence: CASSSGVSGELFF.

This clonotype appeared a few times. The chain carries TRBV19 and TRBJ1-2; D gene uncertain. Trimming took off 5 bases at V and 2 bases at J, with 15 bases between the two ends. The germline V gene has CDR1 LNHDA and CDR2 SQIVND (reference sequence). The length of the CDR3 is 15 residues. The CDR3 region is CASSLGLNWNYGYTF. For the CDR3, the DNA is TGTGCCAGTAGTTTGGGCCTCAACTGGAACTATGGCTACACCTTC. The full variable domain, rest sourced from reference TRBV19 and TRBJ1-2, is DGGITQSPKYLFRKEGQNVTLSCEQNLNHDAMYWYRQDPGQGLRLIYYSQIVNDFQKGDIAEGYSVSREKKESFPLTVTSAQKNPTAFYLCASSLGLNWNYGYTFGSGTRLTVV.

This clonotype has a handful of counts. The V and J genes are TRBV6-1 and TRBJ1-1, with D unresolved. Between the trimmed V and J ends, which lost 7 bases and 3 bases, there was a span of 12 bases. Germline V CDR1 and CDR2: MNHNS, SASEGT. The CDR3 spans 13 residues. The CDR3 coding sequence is TGTGCCAGCACCTCCATCCCGGACACTGAAGCTTTCTTT. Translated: CASTSIPDTEAFF.

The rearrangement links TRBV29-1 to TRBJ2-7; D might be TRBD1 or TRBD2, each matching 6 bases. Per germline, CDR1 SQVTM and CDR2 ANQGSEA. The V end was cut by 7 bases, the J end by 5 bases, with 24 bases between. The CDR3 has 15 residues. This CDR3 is CSAEGGQGSLDEQYF. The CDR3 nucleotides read TGCAGCGCAGAGGGAGGTCAGGGGTCTCTGGACGAGCAGTACTTC.

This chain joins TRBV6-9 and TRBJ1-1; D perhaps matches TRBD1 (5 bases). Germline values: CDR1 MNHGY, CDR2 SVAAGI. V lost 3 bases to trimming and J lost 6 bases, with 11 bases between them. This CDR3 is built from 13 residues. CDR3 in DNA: TGTGCCAGCAGTTACGGGGACGGTGCTGAAGCTTTCTTT. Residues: CASSYGDGAEAFF.

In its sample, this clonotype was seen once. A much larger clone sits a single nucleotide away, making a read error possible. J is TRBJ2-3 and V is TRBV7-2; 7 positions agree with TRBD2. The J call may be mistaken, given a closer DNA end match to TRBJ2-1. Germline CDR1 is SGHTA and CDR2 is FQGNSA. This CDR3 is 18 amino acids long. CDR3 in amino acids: CASSPSGGLAGSLNEQFF. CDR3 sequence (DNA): TGTGCCAGCAGCCCGTCCGGGGGGTTAGCGGGCTCCCTGAATGAGCAGTTCTTC.

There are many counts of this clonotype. The CDR3 protein is CSGTKGQGLNQPQHF. The CDR3 coding sequence is TGCAGCGGGACGAAGGGACAGGGACTAAATCAGCCCCAGCATTTT. The genes are TRBV20-1 and TRBJ1-5, with 9 bases that match TRBD1. This CDR3 has 15 amino acids. In germline, CDR1 is DFQATT, CDR2 SNEGSKA (reference sequence).

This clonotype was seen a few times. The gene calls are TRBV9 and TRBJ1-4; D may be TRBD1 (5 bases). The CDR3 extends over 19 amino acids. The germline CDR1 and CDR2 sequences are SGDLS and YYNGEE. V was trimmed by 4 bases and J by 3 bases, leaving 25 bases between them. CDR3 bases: TGTGCCAGCAGCCCTGGGGCCCTGAGTATGATTGGAGCTAATGAAAAACTGTTTTTT. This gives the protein CASSPGALSMIGANEKLFF.

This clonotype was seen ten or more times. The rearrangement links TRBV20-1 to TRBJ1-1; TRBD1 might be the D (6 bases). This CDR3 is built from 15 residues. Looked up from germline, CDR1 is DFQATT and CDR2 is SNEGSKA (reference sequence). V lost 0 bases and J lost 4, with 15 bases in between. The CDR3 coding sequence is TGCAGTGCTAGAGACGCTCAGGGGTCGACCACTGAAGCTTTCTTT. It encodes CSARDAQGSTTEAFF.

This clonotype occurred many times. The CDR3 spells CASSQVGGRETQYF. The CDR3 region has the DNA TGTGCCAGCAGCCAAGTAGGAGGAAGAGAGACCCAGTACTTC. The V call is TRBV3-1, the J call TRBJ2-5; perhaps TRBD2 as D (5 bases). The CDR3 runs to 14 residues. Trimming took off 1 base at V and 4 bases at J, with 10 bases between the two ends. CDR1 is LGHDT, CDR2 YNNKEL, per germline (reference sequence).

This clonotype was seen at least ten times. CDR3 loop: CASSYSEDSSGYEQYF. DNA of the CDR3: TGTGCCAGCAGTTACTCGGAGGACAGTTCGGGCTACGAGCAGTACTTC. V gene TRBV6-5 combines with J gene TRBJ2-7; TRBD1 might be the D (6 bases). The CDR3 runs to 16 residues. The V gene's germline CDR1 is MNHEY and CDR2 SVGAGI. The V gene lost 0 bases and the J gene lost 3 bases, with 15 bases spanning the gap.

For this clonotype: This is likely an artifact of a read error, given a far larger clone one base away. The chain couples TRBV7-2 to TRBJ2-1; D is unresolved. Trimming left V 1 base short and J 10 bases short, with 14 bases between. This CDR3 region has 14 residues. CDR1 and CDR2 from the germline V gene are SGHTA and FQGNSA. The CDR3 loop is CASSLDGTHYEQFF. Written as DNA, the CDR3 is TGTGCCAGCAGCTTAGACGGAACCCACTACGAGCAGTTCTTC. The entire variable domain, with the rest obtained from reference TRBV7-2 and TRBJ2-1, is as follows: GAGVSQSPSNKVTEKGKDVELRCDPISGHTALYWYRQSLGQGLEFLIYFQGNSAPDKSGLPSDRFSAERTGGSVSTLTIQRTQQEDSAVYLCASSLDGTHYEQFFGPGTRLTVL.

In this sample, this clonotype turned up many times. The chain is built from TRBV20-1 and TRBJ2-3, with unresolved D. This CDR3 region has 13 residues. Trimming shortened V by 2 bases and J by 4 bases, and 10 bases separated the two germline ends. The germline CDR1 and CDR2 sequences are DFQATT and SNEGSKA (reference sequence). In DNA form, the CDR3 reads TGCAGTGCTAGACTGTATGAGGCAGATACGCAGTATTTT. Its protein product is CSARLYEADTQYF.

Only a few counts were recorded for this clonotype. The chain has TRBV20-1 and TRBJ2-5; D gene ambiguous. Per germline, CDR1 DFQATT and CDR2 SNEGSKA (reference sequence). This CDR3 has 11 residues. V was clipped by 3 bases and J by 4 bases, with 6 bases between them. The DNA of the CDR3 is TGCAGTGCTAGTTTCAGAGAGACCCAGTACTTC. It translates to CSASFRETQYF.

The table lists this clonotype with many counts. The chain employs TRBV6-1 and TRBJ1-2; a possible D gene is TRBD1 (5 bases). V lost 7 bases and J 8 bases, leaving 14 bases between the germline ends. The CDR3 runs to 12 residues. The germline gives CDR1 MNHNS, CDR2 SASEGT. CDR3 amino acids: CASTDTDGGYTF. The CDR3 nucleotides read TGTGCCAGCACGGACACCGATGGCGGCTACACCTTC.